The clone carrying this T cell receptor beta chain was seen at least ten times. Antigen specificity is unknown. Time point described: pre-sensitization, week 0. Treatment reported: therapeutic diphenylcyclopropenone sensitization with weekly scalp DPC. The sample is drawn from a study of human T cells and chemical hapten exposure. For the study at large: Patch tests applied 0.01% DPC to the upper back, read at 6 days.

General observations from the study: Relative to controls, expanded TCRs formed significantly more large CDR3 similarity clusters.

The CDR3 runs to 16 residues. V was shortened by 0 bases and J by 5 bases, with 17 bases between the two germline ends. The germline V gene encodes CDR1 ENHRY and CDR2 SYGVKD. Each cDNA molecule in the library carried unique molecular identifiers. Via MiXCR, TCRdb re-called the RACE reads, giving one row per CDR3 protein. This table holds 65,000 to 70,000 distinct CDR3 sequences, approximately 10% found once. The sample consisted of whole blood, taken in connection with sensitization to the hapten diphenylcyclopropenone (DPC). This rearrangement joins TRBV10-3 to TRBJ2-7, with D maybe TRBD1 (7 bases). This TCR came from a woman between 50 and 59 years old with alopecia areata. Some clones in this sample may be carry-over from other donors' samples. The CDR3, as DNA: TGTGCCATCAGTGAGTCTCAGGGGGGCGCAGCGAACGAGCAGTACTTC. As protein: CAISESQGGAANEQYF.